A single sample is the source of the 9 T cell receptor beta chains below, sequenced in a study of blood T cell repertoires in COVID-19. TCRdb's table, derived via immunoSEQ multiplex PCR, lists solely in-frame clones and lacks some. The table includes 120,000 or so clones, roughly 87% detected once. The sample was peripheral blood. These receptors all come from a human donor in a cohort sampled during active COVID-19.

The CDR3 here is CASSSDGGGGNQPQHF. CDR3 in DNA: TGTGCCAGCAGCTCCGACGGCGGGGGAGGCAATCAGCCCCAGCATTTT. The rearrangement uses TRBV7-9 and TRBJ1-5, with D tentatively TRBD1 (5 bases). The CDR3 has 16 residues. CDR1 and CDR2 (germline): SEHNR, FQNEAQ (reference sequence). The V end lost 4 bases, the J end lost 2 bases, and 15 bases lay between the germline ends.

The V gene is TRBV28, the J gene TRBJ1-1; D is unresolved. V was cut by 4 bases and J by 10 bases, with 10 bases left in between. The CDR3 is 11 amino acids. The V gene's germline CDR1 is MDHEN and CDR2 SYDVKM. The CDR3 protein is CASSSQSRAFF. The CDR3 DNA follows: TGTGCCAGCAGTTCACAATCACGAGCTTTCTTT. The variable domain in full, with the rest retrieved from reference TRBV28 and TRBJ1-1, is DVKVTQSSRYLVKRTGEKVFLECVQDMDHENMFWYRQDPGLGLRLIYFSYDVKMKEKGDIPEGYSVSREKKERFSLILESASTNQTSMYLCASSSQSRAFFGQGTRLTVV.

The rearrangement joins TRBV7-3 to TRBJ2-7; weak D call: TRBD2 (5 bases). Germline V gene lookup returns CDR1 SGHTA and CDR2 FQGTGA. The CDR3 is made up of 12 amino acids. V gave up 5 bases and J gave up 6 bases, with 11 bases separating them. The CDR3 DNA reads as TGTGCCAGCAGCCTCGGAGGTGGCGAGCAGTACTTC. This encodes CASSLGGGEQYF.

This clone was seen only once. The chain joins TRBV3-1 (or the pseudogene TRBV3-2) to TRBJ1-2; D gene uncertain. The CDR3 is 12 residues long. V gave up 4 bases and J gave up 8 bases, with 11 bases separating them. Looked up from germline, CDR1 is LGHDT and CDR2 is YNNKEL (reference sequence). The chain's CDR3 is CASSRQEGGYTF. CDR3 coding DNA: TGTGCCAGCAGCCGACAAGAGGGCGGCTACACCTTC.

This CDR3 reads CAWSRGQGWDTEAFF. The CDR3 coding sequence is TGTGCCTGGAGTAGGGGACAGGGGTGGGACACTGAAGCTTTCTTT. The chain links TRBV30 to TRBJ1-1; 10 positions agree with TRBD1. This CDR3 is built from 15 residues. The V and J ends lost 2 bases and 3 bases, in that order; junction bases with no gene match: 6. In germline, CDR1 is GTSNPN, CDR2 SVGIG (reference sequence).

The rearrangement joins TRBV9 to TRBJ2-7, with a possible D match to TRBD2 (5 bases). This CDR3 is built from 12 residues. CDR1 and CDR2 from the germline V gene are SGDLS and YYNGEE. Trimming pared 3 bases from V and 6 bases from J, leaving 10 bases between. The CDR3 protein is CASSALEGEQYF. The CDR3 coding sequence is TGTGCCAGCAGCGCGCTAGAGGGCGAGCAGTACTTC.

The gene calls are TRBV5-1 and TRBJ2-3; D not resolved. Germline V gives CDR1 SGHRS, CDR2 YFSETQ. The CDR3 runs to 15 residues. Trimming took 4 bases from V and 10 from J, leaving 22 bases between them. As DNA, the CDR3 is TGCGCCAGCAGCCCAAAAAATGACATGTTTAGTGCGCAGTATTTT. It encodes CASSPKNDMFSAQYF.

V and J are TRBV7-9 and TRBJ1-5; 9 bases line up with TRBD1. Looked up from germline, CDR1 is SEHNR and CDR2 is FQNEAQ (reference sequence). There are 14 residues in the CDR3. J gave up 7 bases and V 5 bases, and 6 bases lay outside the gene matches. The CDR3 DNA is TGTGCCAGCAGCACGGGACAGGGACGGCAGCCCCAGCATTTT. Translation: CASSTGQGRQPQHF.

A single count supports this clone. The rearrangement links TRBV5-1 to TRBJ2-6, with D hard to call. The CDR3 runs to 14 residues. V was shortened by 4 bases and J by 2 bases, with 7 bases between the two germline ends. Looked up from germline, CDR1 is SGHRS and CDR2 is YFSETQ. CDR3 coding DNA: TGCGCCAGCAGCCTCACTGCTGGGGCCAACGTCCTGACTTTC. Its translation: CASSLTAGANVLTF.